The 23 T cell receptor beta chains below were found in one sample sequenced in a study of tumor and adjacent non-tumor tissue in lung cancer. The library came from three nested PCR rounds adapted from ARM-PCR protocols. A single record per CDR3 protein comes from TCRdb applying MiXCR to the multiplex PCR reads. The repertoire includes 90,000 to 110,000 distinct CDR3 sequences, around 75% of them detected once, and more than 35% sits in the top ten. No cell sorting was done before RNA was extracted from the tissue. The sequencing input was lung tumor tissue. These receptors were obtained from a woman aged 55 to 70 with non-small cell lung cancer.

In regard to this clonotype: This may be a read error: a much more frequent sequence differs by one nucleotide. The J gene is TRBJ2-7, the V gene TRBV10-1; possible D gene TRBD1, 5 bases. Germline lookup yields CDR1 WNHNN and CDR2 SYGVQD (reference sequence). The CDR3 consists of 11 residues. The CDR3 DNA reads as TGCGCCAGCAGTGCGTCGACAGAGCCCCATTTC. This gives the protein CASSASTEPHF.

Regarding this clonotype: Mismatch with germline at one junction end may stem from a read error. J is TRBJ1-6 and V is TRBV6-6; D not certain. The germline V gene encodes CDR1 MNHNY and CDR2 SVGAGI (reference sequence). The CDR3 totals 17 residues. CDR3 in DNA: TGTACCAGTAATTTTGATGAAGAGAGCTCCTATAATTCACCCCTCCACTTT. Its protein is CTSNFDEESSYNSPLHF.

On this clonotype: This may be a read error: a much more frequent sequence differs by one nucleotide. The chain has TRBV4-3 and TRBJ2-1, with 14 bases aligning to TRBD2. Per germline, CDR1 LGHNA and CDR2 YSLEER. This CDR3 comprises 19 residues. CDR3 sequence reads: CASSQYGTSGSIAYSEQFF. The CDR3 bases are TGCGCCAGCAGCCAGTATGGGACTAGCGGGAGTATAGCCTACAGTGAGCAGTTCTTC.

The count of this clonotype is one. One base away lies a much larger clone, so this may be a sequencing read error. The chain couples TRBV29-1 to TRBJ2-2, with 9 bases aligning to TRBD2. The CDR3 extends over 16 amino acids. The V gene's germline CDR1 is SQVTM and CDR2 ANQGSEA. Here the CDR3 reads CSVGVAGVRNTRELFF. The CDR3 DNA reads TGCAGCGTTGGGGTAGCGGGAGTACGGAACACCCGGGAGCTGTTTTTT.

The gene calls are TRBV20-1 and TRBJ2-1, with 9 bases matching TRBD2. V shed 2 bases and J 3 bases; nucleotides not matched to a gene: 8. CDR3 length equals 16 residues. The germline V gene has CDR1 DFQATT and CDR2 SNEGSKA (reference sequence). The CDR3 is CSARLGTSQFYNEQFF. The CDR3, as DNA: TGCAGTGCTAGATTAGGGACTAGCCAATTCTACAATGAGCAGTTCTTC.

With respect to this clonotype: At one of its ends the junction is not consistent with the germline gene, which may arise from a read error. The chain links TRBV11-2 to TRBJ2-2; no definite D call. The CDR3 length is 15 residues. Germline V CDR1 and CDR2: SGHAT, FQNNGV. The CDR3 here is CASSPENQNTRELFF. The CDR3 nucleotides read TGTGCCAGCAGCCCCGAAAATCAGAACACCAGGGAGCTGTTTTTT.

Regarding this clonotype: The junction departs from germline at one end; a sequencing error may be responsible. The genes are TRBV10-3 and TRBJ2-1; 10 bases agree with TRBD2. The length of the CDR3 is 18 residues. Germline CDR1 and CDR2: ENHRY and SYGVKD. CDR3 DNA: TGTGCCATCAGTCCCCGGGGACTAGCGCACCCCACCTCCAATGAGCGGTTCTTC. It specifies CAISPRGLAHPTSNERFF.

Concerning this clonotype itself: The CDR3 carries no conserved terminal phenylalanine or tryptophan, so it likely arises from a read error. The genes are TRBV6-6 and TRBJ2-3; D might be TRBD1 (6 bases). The CDR3 has 14 amino acids. V was pared by 2 bases and J by 7 bases, with 13 bases between. Germline V lookup: CDR1 MNHNY, CDR2 SVGAGI (reference sequence). The CDR3 region is CASSYGLQGYTQYV. Written as DNA, the CDR3 is TGTGCCAGCAGTTACGGGTTGCAGGGGTATACGCAGTATGTT.

With respect to this clonotype: This may come from a read error, since a much larger clone is one base off. The chain links TRBV4-3 to TRBJ2-3, with TRBD2 as a possible D gene (5 bases). Germline values: CDR1 LGHNA, CDR2 YSLEER. Trimming took off 1 base at V and 3 bases at J, with 17 bases between the two ends. This CDR3 comprises 17 residues. CDR3 sequence: CASSQGGLGIVTDTQYF. For the CDR3, the DNA is TGCGCCAGCAGCCAAGGCGGACTGGGCATAGTAACAGATACGCAGTATTTT.

Points on this clonotype: A read error may account for a junction end that differs from germline. This chain uses TRBV10-1 with TRBJ2-1; 8 nucleotides agree with TRBD2. This CDR3 region has 15 residues. Germline V gene lookup returns CDR1 WNHNN and CDR2 SYGVQD (reference sequence). CDR3 loop: CTSSRGGSSYNEQFF. Here the CDR3 DNA reads TGCACCAGCAGTCGGGGGGGGAGCTCCTACAATGAGCAGTTCTTC.

Comment on this clonotype: This CDR3 fails to terminate in the conserved phenylalanine or tryptophan, so it likely reflects a read error. Because the CDR3's place on the DNA is in doubt, the DNA is left out and the CDR3 is given as listed by TCRdb. The CDR3 is CASSLGRQTSSYNEQSL. This chain links TRBV11-2 with TRBJ2-1; the D call in the table, TRBD1, was not verified against the DNA. Germline lookup yields CDR1 SGHAT and CDR2 FQNNGV. The CDR3 spans 17 amino acids, including both terminal residues.

Details on this clonotype: Germline and junction disagree at one end, which may indicate a read error. V gene TRBV11-1 combines with J gene TRBJ1-1; tentatively, D is TRBD1 (5 bases). The CDR3 contains 13 residues. Per the germline V gene, CDR1 is SGHAT and CDR2 is FQDESV (reference sequence). The CDR3 DNA is TGTGTCAGCATCCGGGACCGCAACACTGAAACTTTCTTT. Translating it yields CVSIRDRNTETFF. Combining the CDR3 with reference TRBV11-1 and TRBJ1-1 gives the whole variable domain EAEVAQSPRYKITEKSQAVAFWCDPISGHATLYWYRQILGQGPELLVQFQDESVVDDSQLPKDRFSAERLKGVDSTLKIQPAELGDSAMYLCVSIRDRNTETFFGQGTRLTVV.

To note about this clonotype: The junction departs from germline at one end; a sequencing error may be responsible. J is TRBJ1-1 and V is TRBV11-2; no clear D gene. Germline CDR1 is SGHAT and CDR2 is FQNNGV. The CDR3 length is 15 residues. The CDR3 spells CASSLDPSMYTEAFF. The CDR3 DNA follows: TGTGCAAGCAGCTTAGATCCGTCAATGTACACTGAAGCTTTCTTT.

Points on this clonotype: The junction differs from germline at one of its ends, possibly a read error. The CDR3 region is CSARDQGHGAGKLFF. DNA for the CDR3: TGCAGTGCTAGAGATCAGGGACACGGAGCCGGGAAGCTGTTTTTT. This rearrangement joins TRBV20-1 to TRBJ2-2, with D perhaps matching TRBD1 (6 bases). CDR3 length: 15 residues. Per the germline V gene, CDR1 is DFQATT and CDR2 is SNEGSKA (reference sequence).

With respect to this clonotype: An end of the junction differs from the germline gene, which may be a read error. The chain joins TRBV20-1 to TRBJ1-6; D not certain. This CDR3 has 17 amino acids. CDR1 and CDR2 (germline): DFQATT, SNEGSKA (reference sequence). CDR3 loop: CTARPIGPSSYNSPLHF. DNA for the CDR3: TGTACTGCTAGACCGATAGGTCCTAGCTCCTATAATTCACCCCTCCACTTT.

As concerns this clonotype: This sequence may be a read error, since a much larger clone differs from it by one base. The chain has TRBV28 and TRBJ1-4, with D possibly matching TRBD1 (5 bases). The CDR3 runs to 12 residues. Per the germline V gene, CDR1 is MDHEN and CDR2 is SYDVKM. The CDR3 bases are TGTGCCAGCAGCGCAGGGAAAGAAATACTGTTTTTT. It specifies CASSAGKEILFF.

Comments on this clonotype: Compared with germline, one end of the junction differs, possibly owing to a read error. In nucleotides, the CDR3 is TGTGCCAGCAGCAAACGGGACAGTGCCTACGATGAGCACTTCTTC. It codes for CASSKRDSAYDEHFF. The V gene is TRBV6-2 or TRBV6-3, the J gene TRBJ2-1, with 7 bases identical to TRBD1. Germline CDR1 reads MNHEY; CDR2 reads SVGEGT. The CDR3 has 15 residues.

On this clonotype: Mismatch with germline at one junction end may stem from a read error. The V call is TRBV4-3, the J call TRBJ1-6, with TRBD1 identical over 10 bases. Germline V lookup: CDR1 LGHNA, CDR2 YSLEER. The CDR3 has 15 amino acids. This CDR3 is CVSGPGDRGNSPLHF. The CDR3, as DNA: TGCGTCAGCGGCCCTGGGGACAGGGGAAATTCACCCCTCCACTTT.

Remarks on this clonotype: A much larger clone sits a single nucleotide away, making a read error possible. The rearrangement joins TRBV20-1 to TRBJ2-5; tentatively, D is TRBD1 or TRBD2 (5 bases each). Germline V CDR1 and CDR2: DFQATT, SNEGSKA (reference sequence). The CDR3 is made up of 14 amino acids. The CDR3 sequence: CSTRVGTLQETQYF. DNA for the CDR3: TGCAGTACTAGAGTGGGGACCCTTCAAGAGACCCAGTACTTC.

Regarding this clonotype: A junction end diverges from the germline sequence, so it may reflect a read error. The chain combines TRBV10-3 with TRBJ2-1; D is possibly TRBD2 (5 bases). Germline-derived CDR1 and CDR2 are ENHRY and SYGVKD. The CDR3 spans 13 residues. Written as DNA, the CDR3 is TGTGACATCAGTGAGTCGCGGGCTAACGGCCTCTTCTTC. Its protein is CDISESRANGLFF.

This clonotype was counted ten times or more. The chain combines TRBV6-2 or TRBV6-3 with TRBJ1-2, with D perhaps TRBD1 (6 bases). Trimming cost V 5 bases and J 5 bases, with 15 bases left between them. The germline CDR1 and CDR2 sequences are MNHEY and SVGEGT. This CDR3 region has 14 residues. The CDR3 loop is CASSDRGTSYGYTF. CDR3 in DNA: TGTGCCAGCAGTGACCGGGGGACATCGTATGGCTACACCTTC.

Comment on this clonotype: A single base separates this from a much larger clone, so it may be a read error. The chain couples TRBV5-6 to TRBJ1-5, with D possibly matching TRBD1 (5 bases). Per germline, CDR1 SGHDT and CDR2 YYEEEE. There are 17 residues in the CDR3. CDR3 sequence: CANSLNPGEGPNQPQHF. CDR3 in DNA: TGTGCCAACAGCTTAAACCCTGGCGAGGGGCCAAATCAGCCCCAGCATTTT.

This clonotype was counted once. This likely comes from a read error, as the CDR3 has no conserved phenylalanine or tryptophan at its end. CDR3 amino acids: CASSCDRAGYEQYL. DNA of the CDR3: TGTGCCAGCAGTTGTGACCGCGCAGGATACGAGCAGTACCTC. V is TRBV11-2 and J is TRBJ2-7, with unresolved D. Germline CDR1 is SGHAT and CDR2 is FQNNGV. Trimming stripped 6 bases from V and 4 bases from J, with 16 bases between. The CDR3 runs to 14 residues.